This TCR beta chain is drawn from a study of T cell changes during pregnancy in multiple sclerosis (dated by TCRdb to the late 2010s). Regarding the complete study: The study examined how the T cell repertoire changed over the course of pregnancy in women with multiple sclerosis.

Library preparation used the immunoSEQ multiplex PCR assay. TCRdb obtained this table from immuneACCESS and retained in-frame rearrangements with V and J assigned. These tables miss some clones; where compared with another copy, unresolved V genes account for less than half of the shortfall, and the remainder is unexplained. Here the sample has tens of thousands of clones; around 92% occur a single time. The ten most abundant clones make up 2% of the sample. In the case of this clone: The clone's antigen remains unknown. Base quality data are lacking; no much larger clone is found one base away.

CDR3 length: 14 amino acids, cysteine to phenylalanine. The CDR3 DNA has 42 bases and is translated from base 1. At the junction V is shortened by 2 bases and J by 5 bases; bases outside the gene matches: 3. CDR1 and CDR2 are drawn from the germline V gene: SGHTS, YDEGEE. Recombination connected TRBV5-8 to TRBJ2-7, with 11 middle bases fitting TRBD2. This receptor was taken from a female donor in good health, enrolled as a control in a pregnancy study. Material: peripheral blood, obtained in the third trimester of pregnancy. The DNA reads as follows: TGTGCCAGCAGCTTTGTACTAGCGGGGGACGAGCAGTACTTC. This gives the protein CASSFVLAGDEQYF.